This record covers a single T cell receptor beta chain. The antigen remains unidentified. The sample is drawn from a study of T cell repertoires in cytomegalovirus infection. Study overall: Shared public TCR beta signatures pointed to both CMV infection and a matching HLA type.

Study-wide results and caveats: Individuals carrying CMV plus the relevant HLA were identified by cumulative frequency of public TCR beta families. HLA-C-restricted CMV clonotypes gave the most frequent clonotype in two of eight donors.

MiXCR was run by TCRdb on the reads, yielding one entry per CDR3 protein. Of around 94,000 distinct CDR3 sequences listed, 15% to 20% are singletons. Input material: PBMCs. The TCR sequence derives from a human donor in good health (CMV status not recorded). Some clones in this sample may be carry-over from other donors' samples.

Written as DNA, the CDR3 is TGTGCCAGCAGCTTCGTGACAGGGGGCAGGGATGGCTACACCTTC. This sequence encodes CASSFVTGGRDGYTF. The rearrangement links TRBV7-2 to TRBJ1-2; 10 bases match TRBD1. Trimming at V came to 3 bases and at J to 6 bases, leaving 7 bases not matched to a gene. There are 15 residues in the CDR3. Looked up from germline, CDR1 is SGHTA and CDR2 is FQGNSA.